The 13 T cell receptor beta chains listed next were all sequenced from one sample in a study of CD8 T cells in Susac syndrome. Reverse transcription used about 0.45 to 1 ug RNA and random hexamers. TCRdb passed the immunoSEQ multiplex PCR reads through MiXCR, listing each CDR3 protein once. The sample yields 250,000 to 300,000 distinct CDR3 sequences, about 82% seen once. Sequenced input: CD8+ T cells from PBMCs. These receptors originate from a human donor with multiple sclerosis.

V is TRBV4-3 and J is TRBJ2-7, with 12 bases identical to TRBD2. Germline V gene sequence: CDR1 LGHNA, CDR2 YSLEER. The CDR3 length is 15 residues. J gave up 7 bases and V 0 bases, and 4 bases lay outside the gene matches. The DNA for the CDR3 is TGCGCCAGCAGCCAAGACTCTAGCGGGAGGGGGGAGCAGTACTTC. Translated: CASSQDSSGRGEQYF.

The chain has TRBV7-3 and TRBJ2-3, with 8 bases lining up with TRBD2. Germline CDR1 SGHTA, CDR2 FQGTGA. V trimming: 3 bases; J trimming: 6 bases; junction bases outside the gene matches: 8. This CDR3 has 15 amino acids. CDR3 region: CASSLSSGVLDTQYF. The CDR3 nucleotides read TGTGCCAGCAGCTTGAGTAGCGGGGTGTTGGATACGCAGTATTTT.

In this sample, this clonotype turned up once. The CDR3 DNA is TGTGCCAGCAGCGTAGGACGGGCAGGGCCCTACGAGCAGTACTTC. Protein sequence: CASSVGRAGPYEQYF. This rearrangement joins TRBV9 to TRBJ2-7; D is possibly TRBD1 (5 bases). This CDR3 region has 15 residues. The V and J ends lost 0 bases and 2 bases respectively, with 12 bases between them. Per germline, CDR1 SGDLS and CDR2 YYNGEE.

The chain links TRBV28 to TRBJ1-1; D is uncertain. Trimming removed 6 bases from V and 1 base from J, with 18 bases in between. From germline, CDR1 is MDHEN and CDR2 SYDVKM. There are 16 residues in the CDR3. The CDR3 here is CASSLTPLEGNTEAFF. The CDR3 region has the DNA TGTGCCAGCAGCCTGACACCCCTAGAGGGGAACACTGAAGCTTTCTTT.

The chain joins TRBV12-3 or TRBV12-4 to TRBJ1-6; D uncertain. There are 15 residues in the CDR3. V dropped 5 bases and J dropped 8 bases, with 16 bases sitting between them. CDR3 sequence: CASSPPARADSPLHF. As DNA, the CDR3 is TGTGCCAGCAGTCCTCCGGCGCGAGCTGATTCACCCCTCCACTTT.

The chain employs TRBV9 and TRBJ1-2; the D is unclear. V lost 0 bases and J lost 7, with 10 bases in between. CDR3 length: 13 residues. Germline V CDR1 and CDR2: SGDLS, YYNGEE. The CDR3 loop is CASSVVGGFGYTF. CDR3 in DNA: TGTGCCAGCAGCGTAGTCGGCGGTTTTGGCTACACCTTC.

This chain links TRBV9 with TRBJ1-1; a weak D match, TRBD1 (6 bases). Germline CDR1 SGDLS, CDR2 YYNGEE. V was shortened by 3 bases and J by 3 bases, with 12 bases between the two germline ends. The CDR3 extends over 14 amino acids. CDR3 coding DNA: TGTGCCAGCAGCGCATCTGGGGGCGACACTGAAGCTTTCTTT. Protein: CASSASGGDTEAFF.

This clonotype was seen more than once but under ten times. The chain uses TRBV19 and TRBJ2-3; TRBD2 matches 7 bases. The germline V gene has CDR1 LNHDA and CDR2 SQIVND (reference sequence). The CDR3 is 13 residues long. The ends lost 3 bases at V and 4 bases at J; junction bases unmatched: 1. The CDR3 spells CASSIGGADTQYF. Written as DNA, the CDR3 is TGTGCCAGTAGTATTGGGGGGGCAGATACGCAGTATTTT.

As for this clonotype: A much larger clone lies a single base off, so this may be a read error. The chain couples TRBV9 to TRBJ1-1, with D perhaps matching TRBD1 (5 bases). With 4 bases removed from V and 1 base from J, the gap between germline ends came to 11 bases. Per the germline V gene, CDR1 is SGDLS and CDR2 is YYNGEE. This CDR3 is built from 14 residues. This chain's CDR3 is CASSLGPGNTEAFF. The CDR3 DNA follows: TGTGCCAGCAGCTTGGGACCGGGGAACACTGAAGCTTTCTTT.

The chain combines TRBV6-2 or TRBV6-3 with TRBJ1-1, with no clear D. The CDR3 covers 15 residues. V lost 7 bases, J lost 0 bases, and 15 bases lay in between. CDR1 is MNHEY and CDR2 is SVGEGT in the germline V gene. The CDR3 DNA reads as TGTGCCAGCACCCCCCTGTCGGGCATGAACACTGAAGCTTTCTTT. It yields the protein CASTPLSGMNTEAFF.

The chain employs TRBV6-2 or TRBV6-3 and TRBJ1-5; 7 bases match TRBD1. This CDR3 contains 14 residues. V lost 4 bases and J lost 4; bases outside the gene matches: 4. Germline V gene lookup returns CDR1 MNHEY and CDR2 SVGEGT. CDR3 sequence: CASSWTGRNQPQHF. The CDR3 nucleotides are TGTGCCAGCAGTTGGACAGGACGAAATCAGCCCCAGCATTTT.

The J gene is TRBJ2-6, the V gene TRBV25-1; unclear D gene. Trimming took off 2 bases at V and 0 bases at J, with 23 bases between the two ends. This CDR3 contains 21 residues. In germline, CDR1 is MGHDK, CDR2 SYGVNS. The DNA for the CDR3 is TGTGCCAGCAGTGAAATAGACCCCCCCGACGGCAGTTCCTCTGGGGCCAACGTCCTGACTTTC. Protein product: CASSEIDPPDGSSSGANVLTF.

This clonotype was recorded only once. The chain uses TRBV4-1 and TRBJ2-1, with 11 bases aligning to TRBD2. CDR3 length: 16 amino acids. In germline, CDR1 is MGHRA, CDR2 YSYEKL. Trimming took 5 bases from V and 7 from J; bases not matched to a gene: 10. CDR3 in amino acids: CASSLIAGGPANEQFF. The CDR3, as DNA: TGCGCCAGCAGCTTAATAGCGGGAGGGCCTGCAAATGAGCAGTTCTTC.